These T cell receptor beta chains were read from a single sample in a study of T cell repertoires in cytomegalovirus infection. From the reads, TCRdb called clonotypes with MiXCR, one entry per CDR3 protein. The sample consists of a few hundred thousand distinct CDR3 sequences, under 45% of them appearing once. These receptors' targets are unknown. The sample consisted of cultured PBMCs, taken from culture after CMV antigen stimulation. The receptors derive from a human donor in good health (CMV status not recorded). Some clones in this sample may be carry-over from other donors' samples. Both conserved end residues are part of each CDR3.

v_call	j_call	cdr3_aa
TRBV7-2	TRBJ2-3	CASSLAGLALDTQYF
TRBV4-1	TRBJ2-3	CASSRTVSTDTQYF
TRBV4-1	TRBJ1-4	CASSQSDSNEKLFF
TRBV11-1	TRBJ1-1	CASTTSEGTEAFF
TRBV20-1	TRBJ2-1	CSADEDSGSYNEQFF
TRBV29-1	TRBJ2-7	CSVRGGSYEQYF
TRBV7-8	TRBJ2-3	CASSSNRVLGATQYF
TRBV9	TRBJ1-1	CASSEGHLRDRATEAFF
TRBV2	TRBJ2-3	CASEIPGSSDTQYF
TRBV7-8	TRBJ1-6	CASSSASGILF
TRBV5-4	TRBJ1-2	CASTPGTGIDYGYTF
TRBV19	TRBJ1-4	CASSEVGFQNEKLFF
TRBV5-4	TRBJ1-1	CASLPGPASTEAFF
TRBV19	TRBJ1-5	CASSIGVFQPQHF
TRBV2	TRBJ2-1	CASRQSDYNEQFF
TRBV28	TRBJ1-6	CASSWTGDYSPLHF